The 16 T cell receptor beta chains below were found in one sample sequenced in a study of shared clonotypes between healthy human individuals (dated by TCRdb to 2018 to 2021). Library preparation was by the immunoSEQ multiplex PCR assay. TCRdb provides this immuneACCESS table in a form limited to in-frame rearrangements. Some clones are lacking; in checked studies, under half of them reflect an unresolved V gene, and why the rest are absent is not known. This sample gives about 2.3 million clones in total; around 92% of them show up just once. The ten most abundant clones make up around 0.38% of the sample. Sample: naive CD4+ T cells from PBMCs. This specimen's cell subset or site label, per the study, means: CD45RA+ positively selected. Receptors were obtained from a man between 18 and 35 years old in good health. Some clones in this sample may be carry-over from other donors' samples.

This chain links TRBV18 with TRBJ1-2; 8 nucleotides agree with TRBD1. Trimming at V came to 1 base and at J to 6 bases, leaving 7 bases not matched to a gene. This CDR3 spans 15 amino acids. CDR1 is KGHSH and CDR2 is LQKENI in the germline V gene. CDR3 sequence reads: CASSPRVAGGDGYTF. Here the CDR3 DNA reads TGTGCCAGCTCACCACGTGTCGCAGGGGGCGATGGCTACACCTTC.

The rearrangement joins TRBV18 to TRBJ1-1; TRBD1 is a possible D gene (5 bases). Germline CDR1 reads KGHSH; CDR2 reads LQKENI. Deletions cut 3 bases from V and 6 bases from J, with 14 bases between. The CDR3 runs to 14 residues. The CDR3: CASSPTPRGAEAFF. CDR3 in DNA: TGTGCCAGCTCACCCACACCAAGGGGAGCTGAAGCTTTCTTT.

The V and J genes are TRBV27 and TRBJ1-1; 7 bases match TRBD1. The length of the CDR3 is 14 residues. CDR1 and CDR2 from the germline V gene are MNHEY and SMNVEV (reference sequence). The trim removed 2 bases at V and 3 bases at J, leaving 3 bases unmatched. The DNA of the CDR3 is TGTGCCAGCAGTTTACGACAGGGCCACACTGAAGCTTTCTTT. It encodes CASSLRQGHTEAFF.

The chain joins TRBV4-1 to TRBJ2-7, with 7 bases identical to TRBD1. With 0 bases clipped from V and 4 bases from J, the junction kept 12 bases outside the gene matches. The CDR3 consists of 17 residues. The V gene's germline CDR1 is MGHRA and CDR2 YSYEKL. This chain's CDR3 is CASSQEGNRGRLYEQYF. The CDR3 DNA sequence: TGCGCCAGCAGCCAAGAGGGGAACAGGGGAAGACTTTACGAGCAGTACTTC.

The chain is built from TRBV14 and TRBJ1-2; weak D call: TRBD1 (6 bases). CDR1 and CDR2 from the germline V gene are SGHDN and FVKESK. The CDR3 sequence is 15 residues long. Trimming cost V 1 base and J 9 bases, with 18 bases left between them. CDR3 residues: CASSQVKSQGMSYTF. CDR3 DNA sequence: TGTGCCAGCAGCCAAGTTAAGTCACAGGGAATGAGCTACACCTTC.

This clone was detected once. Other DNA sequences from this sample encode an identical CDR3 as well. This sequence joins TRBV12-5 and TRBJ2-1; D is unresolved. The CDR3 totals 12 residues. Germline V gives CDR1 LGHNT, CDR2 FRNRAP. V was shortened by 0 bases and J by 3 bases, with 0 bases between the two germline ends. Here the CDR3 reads CASGLVYNEQFF. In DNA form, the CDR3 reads TGTGCTAGTGGTTTGGTCTACAATGAGCAGTTCTTC.

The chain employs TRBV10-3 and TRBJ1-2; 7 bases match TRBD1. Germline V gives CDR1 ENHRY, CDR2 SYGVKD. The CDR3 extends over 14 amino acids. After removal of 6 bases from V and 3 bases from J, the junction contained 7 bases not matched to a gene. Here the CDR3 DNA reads TGTGCCATCAGAATTACAGGGGAAGACTATGGCTACACCTTC. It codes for CAIRITGEDYGYTF.

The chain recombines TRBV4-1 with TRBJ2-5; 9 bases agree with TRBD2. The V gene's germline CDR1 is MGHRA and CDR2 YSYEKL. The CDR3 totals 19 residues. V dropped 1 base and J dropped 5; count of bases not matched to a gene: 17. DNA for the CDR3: TGCGCCAGCAGCCAAGTTGATGTCCGGGCGGGAGGGCCGGAGGAGACCCAGTACTTC. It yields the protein CASSQVDVRAGGPEETQYF.

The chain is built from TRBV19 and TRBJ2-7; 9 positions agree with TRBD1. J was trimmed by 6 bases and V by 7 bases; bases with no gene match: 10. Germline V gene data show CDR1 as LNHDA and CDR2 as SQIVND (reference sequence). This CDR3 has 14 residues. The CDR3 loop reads CASTGRTGAAEQYF. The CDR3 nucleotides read TGTGCCAGTACAGGGCGGACAGGGGCTGCCGAGCAGTACTTC.

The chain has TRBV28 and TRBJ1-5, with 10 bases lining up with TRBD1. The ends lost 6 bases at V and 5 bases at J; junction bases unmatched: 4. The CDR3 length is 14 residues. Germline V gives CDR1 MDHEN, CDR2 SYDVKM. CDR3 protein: CASRRQGAYQPQHF. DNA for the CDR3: TGTGCCAGCAGACGACAGGGGGCCTATCAGCCCCAGCATTTT. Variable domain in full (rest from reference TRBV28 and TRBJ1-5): DVKVTQSSRYLVKRTGEKVFLECVQDMDHENMFWYRQDPGLGLRLIYFSYDVKMKEKGDIPEGYSVSREKKERFSLILESASTNQTSMYLCASRRQGAYQPQHFGDGTRLSIL.

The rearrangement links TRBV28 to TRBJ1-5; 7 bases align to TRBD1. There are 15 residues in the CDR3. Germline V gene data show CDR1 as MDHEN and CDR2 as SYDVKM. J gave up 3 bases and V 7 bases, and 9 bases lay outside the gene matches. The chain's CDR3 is CASTTGQVFNQPQHF. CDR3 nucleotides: TGTGCCAGCACCACCGGACAGGTTTTCAATCAGCCCCAGCATTTT.

In nucleotides, the CDR3 is TGTGCCAGCAGCTCCCCCCTGGAGAACTACAATGAGCAGTTCTTC. It translates to CASSSPLENYNEQFF. This chain uses TRBV7-2 with TRBJ2-1, with D unclear. This CDR3 comprises 15 residues. V was trimmed by 4 bases and J by 3 bases, leaving 13 bases between them. Germline loops: CDR1 SGHTA, CDR2 FQGNSA.

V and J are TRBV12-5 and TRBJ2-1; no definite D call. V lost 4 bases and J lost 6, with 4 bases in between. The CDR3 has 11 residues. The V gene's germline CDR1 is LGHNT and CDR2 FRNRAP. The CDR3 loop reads CASGSLNEQFF. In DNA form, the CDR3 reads TGTGCTAGTGGTTCCCTCAATGAGCAGTTCTTC.

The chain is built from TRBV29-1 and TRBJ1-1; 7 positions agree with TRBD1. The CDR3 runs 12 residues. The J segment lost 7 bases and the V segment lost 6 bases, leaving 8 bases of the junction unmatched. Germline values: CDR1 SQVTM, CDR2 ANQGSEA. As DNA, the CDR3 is TGCAGCGTCCAGGGGGGCAGGGGTGAAGCTTTCTTT. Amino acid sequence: CSVQGGRGEAFF.

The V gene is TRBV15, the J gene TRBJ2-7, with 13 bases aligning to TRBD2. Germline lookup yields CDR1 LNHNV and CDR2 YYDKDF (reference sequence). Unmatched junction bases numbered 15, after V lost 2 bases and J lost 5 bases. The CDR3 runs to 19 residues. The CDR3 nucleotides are TGTGCCACCAGCAGATCACCGGGACTAGCGGGACTAAAAACCAACGAGCAGTACTTC. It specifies CATSRSPGLAGLKTNEQYF.

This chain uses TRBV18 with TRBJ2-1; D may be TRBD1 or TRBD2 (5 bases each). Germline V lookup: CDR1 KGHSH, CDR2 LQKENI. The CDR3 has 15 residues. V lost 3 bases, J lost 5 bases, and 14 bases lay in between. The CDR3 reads CASSPTGTTDNEQFF. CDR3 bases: TGTGCCAGCTCACCGACCGGGACGACTGACAATGAGCAGTTCTTC.